The 10 T cell receptor beta chains below come from one sample, sequenced in a study of OX40 agonist ivuxolimab in advanced cancers. Here immunoSEQ multiplex PCR was the method, and the copy in TCRdb shows in-frame clones only, minus some. The sample lists tens of thousands of clones; roughly 93% were seen once. Sequencing was performed on CD4+ or CD8+ T cells sorted from blood, taken in a trial of the OX40 agonist ivuxolimab. Every receptor here comes from an adult with an advanced solid tumor such as melanoma, head and neck, liver or kidney cancer.

This chain uses TRBV6-5 with TRBJ2-7; TRBD1 matches at 8 bases. Germline CDR1 MNHEY, CDR2 SVGAGI. With 7 bases clipped from V and 4 bases from J, the junction kept 9 bases outside the gene matches. The CDR3 has 14 amino acids. The CDR3 DNA follows: TGTGCCAGCAAACGGGGGACAGGAGCTTACGAGCAGTACTTC. Encoded protein: CASKRGTGAYEQYF.

V and J are TRBV14 and TRBJ1-1, with D perhaps TRBD1 (5 bases). Trimming removed 4 bases at V and 11 bases at J, with 17 bases between. From germline, CDR1 is SGHDN and CDR2 FVKESK. The CDR3 has 13 residues. The CDR3 nucleotides are TGTGCCAGCAGCCCCCCGGGACCTGGAGATGCTTTCTTT. Translating it yields CASSPPGPGDAFF.

V and J are TRBV28 and TRBJ1-1; 11 bases line up with TRBD1. V lost 6 bases and J lost 5; bases outside the gene matches: 8. CDR3 length equals 15 residues. Germline V CDR1 and CDR2: MDHEN, SYDVKM. In nucleotides, the CDR3 is TGTGCCAGCAGCCCCAGGACAGGGGGCCGGACTGAAGCTTTCTTT. This gives the protein CASSPRTGGRTEAFF.

V usage is TRBV11-2 and J usage is TRBJ2-5, with 7 bases that match TRBD2. The CDR3 sequence is 14 residues long. Germline V CDR1 and CDR2: SGHAT, FQNNGV. V shed 5 bases and J 5 bases; nucleotides not matched to a gene: 8. CDR3 sequence (DNA): TGTGCCAGCAGCCTTAGCGCGGGAGTGGAGACCCAGTACTTC. This translates into CASSLSAGVETQYF.

The rearrangement joins TRBV11-3 to TRBJ2-1; 7 positions match TRBD1. CDR3 size: 14 residues. Germline assignment: CDR1 SGHNT and CDR2 YENEEA. V dropped 2 bases and J dropped 3; count of bases not matched to a gene: 1. The CDR3 nucleotides are TGTGCCAGCAGCTTAAGGGACAGCTACAATGAGCAGTTCTTC. Translated: CASSLRDSYNEQFF.

The V gene is TRBV28, the J gene TRBJ1-2, with 7 positions matching TRBD1. V dropped 8 bases and J dropped 0; count of bases not matched to a gene: 3. CDR1 is MDHEN, CDR2 SYDVKM, per germline. The CDR3 length is 13 residues. CDR3 amino acids: CASFQGANYGYTF. The CDR3, as DNA: TGTGCCAGCTTCCAGGGGGCTAACTATGGCTACACCTTC.

This CDR3 reads CASNPGQDPYEQYF. CDR3 DNA: TGTGCCAGCAACCCGGGACAGGACCCCTACGAGCAGTACTTC. V is TRBV28 and J is TRBJ2-7, with TRBD1 matching 8 bases. Germline values: CDR1 MDHEN, CDR2 SYDVKM. The CDR3 runs to 14 residues. V shed 7 bases and J 2 bases; nucleotides not matched to a gene: 7.

V gene TRBV19 combines with J gene TRBJ1-5; D is perhaps TRBD1 (6 bases). V lost 4 bases and J 6 bases, leaving 19 bases between the germline ends. The CDR3 is 16 residues long. CDR1 and CDR2 from the germline V gene are LNHDA and SQIVND (reference sequence). Here the CDR3 DNA reads TGTGCCAGTAGTAGGATTCGGGGGGACACGTTTCAGCCCCAGCATTTT. This sequence encodes CASSRIRGDTFQPQHF.

This clone was observed a single time. This chain uses TRBV5-4 with TRBJ1-1; D possibly corresponds to TRBD1 (5 bases). There are 14 residues in the CDR3. V was cut by 4 bases and J by 5 bases, with 15 bases left in between. Germline V gene lookup returns CDR1 SGHNT and CDR2 YYREEE (reference sequence). In nucleotides, the CDR3 is TGTGCCAGCAGCCCGGGGACTCCGTGGACTGAAGCTTTCTTT. Translation: CASSPGTPWTEAFF.

The genes are TRBV2 and TRBJ1-2; D is uncertain. V lost 6 bases to trimming and J lost 5 bases, with 10 bases between them. This CDR3 is built from 12 residues. The germline V gene has CDR1 SNHLY and CDR2 FYNNEI. The CDR3 reads CASRNQAYGYTF. The DNA of the CDR3 is TGTGCCAGCAGGAACCAGGCTTATGGCTACACCTTC.